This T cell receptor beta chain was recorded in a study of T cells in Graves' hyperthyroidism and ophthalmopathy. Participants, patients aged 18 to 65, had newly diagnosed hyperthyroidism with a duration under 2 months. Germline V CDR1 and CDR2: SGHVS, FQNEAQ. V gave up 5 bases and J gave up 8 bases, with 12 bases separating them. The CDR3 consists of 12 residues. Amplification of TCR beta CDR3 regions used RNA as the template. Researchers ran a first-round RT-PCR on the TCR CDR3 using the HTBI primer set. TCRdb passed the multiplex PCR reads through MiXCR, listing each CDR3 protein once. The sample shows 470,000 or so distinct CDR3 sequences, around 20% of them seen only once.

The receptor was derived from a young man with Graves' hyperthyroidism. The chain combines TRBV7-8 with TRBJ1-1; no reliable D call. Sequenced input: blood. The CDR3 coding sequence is TGTGCCAGCAGCCTACCGCGCCAAGAAGCTTTCTTT. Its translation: CASSLPRQEAFF.